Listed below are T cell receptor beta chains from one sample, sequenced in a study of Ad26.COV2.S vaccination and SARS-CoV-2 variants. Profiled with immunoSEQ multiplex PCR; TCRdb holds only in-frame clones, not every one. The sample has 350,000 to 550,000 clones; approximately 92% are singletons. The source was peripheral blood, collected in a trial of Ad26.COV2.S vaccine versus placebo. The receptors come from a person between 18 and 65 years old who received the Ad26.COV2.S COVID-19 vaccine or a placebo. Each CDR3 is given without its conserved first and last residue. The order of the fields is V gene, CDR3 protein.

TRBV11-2	ASSFPWGARGKNIQY
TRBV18	ASSPRSGGATDTQY
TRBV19	ASSHGDGYGYT
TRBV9	ASSVQGRNTEAF
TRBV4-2	ASSQEWTGTSNQPQH
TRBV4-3	ASSQDFPRGGGYYGYT
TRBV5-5	ASSLQVVVQPQH
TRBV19	ASSIVGEDGLSSYNSPLH
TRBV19	ASSMSELGTEAF
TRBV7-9	ASSSDYPRQF
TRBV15	ATSRGGRGRSGANVLT
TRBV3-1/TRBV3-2	ASSRVEGTGNTIY
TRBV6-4	ASSDPDGHNQPQH
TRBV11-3	ASSLGLASGSGGKTQY
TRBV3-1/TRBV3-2	ASSQEAGRGGDNEQF
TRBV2	ASEGLAGVRSYNEQF
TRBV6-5	ASSSQVLMTGELF
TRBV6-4	ASSGEQSNQPQH
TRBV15	ATSNEWTEAF
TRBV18	ASSRQGRNTGELF
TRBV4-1	ASSQVGGMETQY
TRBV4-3	ASSQEGTGRTDTQY
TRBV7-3	ASSLRGLATDTQY
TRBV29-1	SGHSGSSYEQY
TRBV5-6	ASSALTGGRFGAGNTIY
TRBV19	ASSIQGDTEAF
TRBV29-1	SDENYYGYT
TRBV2	ASSGGTGELF
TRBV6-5	ASSPQGRSNEKLF
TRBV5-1	ASSLRESSYNEQF
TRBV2	ASSESTGHYGYT
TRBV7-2	ASSRQGAVNEKLF
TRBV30	AWSVLGVQPQH
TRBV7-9	ASSLDSGVGYT
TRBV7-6	ASSLFSGSYEQY
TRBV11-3	ASSSWESYEQY
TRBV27	ASRIIFSSGANVLT
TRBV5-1	ASSLATGGPLNTGELF
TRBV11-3	ASSPPWDSGRAPTPGELF
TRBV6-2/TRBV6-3	ASSPKIQSANQPQH
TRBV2	ASSQGNFIYGYT
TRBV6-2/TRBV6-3	ASSLGRYNEQF
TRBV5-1	ASSSGQGTFYEQY
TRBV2	ASSGTRAYNEQEGQF
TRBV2	ASSRQFLTNTGELF
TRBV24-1	ATSGPTPRGLYGYT
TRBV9	ASGLDQPDTQY
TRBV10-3	AISVGGQGNTEAF
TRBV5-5	ASSLATENTEAF
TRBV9	ASSGGTGFNEQY
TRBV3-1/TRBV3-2	ASSASYGAAGANVLT
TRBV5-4	ASSKDRVSEAF
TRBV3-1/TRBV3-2	ASSQEPRASYEQY
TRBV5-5	ASWGLVAETQY
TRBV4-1	ASSRPPGGNEKLF
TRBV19	ASSPGPGTGELF
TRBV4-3	ASSQELRQGGNVLT